Many counts were recorded for the clone carrying this T cell receptor beta chain. What it binds is unknown. CDR1 and CDR2 from the germline V gene are SGHRS and YFSETQ. This CDR3 has 14 amino acids. V was clipped by 5 bases and J by 6 bases; unmatched bases: 6. The data stem from a study of T-cell reconstitution after alpha-beta-depleted transplantation in children. Preparation of the TCRbeta library used unique molecular identifiers. In TCRdb, the PCR reads were re-called with MiXCR into one record per CDR3 protein. The table lists some 600,000 distinct CDR3 sequences, around 13% of them singletons. Study-wide findings and caveats: Surviving recipient T cells and intrathymic progenitors accounted for some patients' high TCRbeta diversity at day 60. As was reported, about two months after transplant, alpha-beta T cells came from several hundred expanded graft clones. Counts and diversity of T cells one year after transplant came mostly from newly produced T cells.

This TCR was sampled from a male patient between 10 and 17 years old who had a stem cell transplant for acute myeloid leukemia, so the T cells may come from the graft donor. V and J are TRBV5-1 and TRBJ2-1, with TRBD2 identical over 9 bases. This sample comprised PBMCs, mostly from graft donor cells, obtained 360 days after TCRalphabeta/CD19-depleted stem cell transplant. As DNA, the CDR3 is TGCGCCAGCAGATCCGGGACTAGCCTCAATGAGCAGTTCTTC. It is translated as CASRSGTSLNEQFF.